This T cell receptor (beta chain) was identified during a study of blood T cells in healthy people across ages. A sample-barcoded 5' primer and a J-beta primer mix were used in a second PCR of roughly 6 to 12 cycles. TCRdb fed the 5' RACE reads into MiXCR, producing one record per CDR3 protein. Here the sample spans some 1.5 million distinct CDR3 sequences, approximately 39% being singletons. The sequenced material came from blood. The clonotype originates from a woman under 30 in good health.

As DNA, the CDR3 is TGTGCCAGCAGCACCTGGACTAGCCCCCAAGAGACCCAGTACTTC. Its protein product is CASSTWTSPQETQYF. The chain employs TRBV11-1 and TRBJ2-5; the match to TRBD2 covers 8 bases. Germline lookup yields CDR1 SGHAT and CDR2 FQDESV (reference sequence). CDR3 length equals 15 residues. V shed 5 bases and J 1 base; nucleotides not matched to a gene: 6.